This is a list of T cell receptor beta chains from one sample in a study of T cell repertoires in cytomegalovirus infection. TCRdb analysed the reads with MiXCR anew, one entry per CDR3 protein. Of about 310,000 distinct CDR3 sequences in the sample, 17% are singletons; the top ten hold around 12%. Sequences were obtained from PBMCs. The receptor set was obtained from a human donor in good health (CMV status not recorded). Some clones in this sample may be carry-over from other donors' samples. CDR3s include the opening cysteine and the closing phenylalanine or tryptophan. D genes are given only for firm matches. Clone size is given for some rows only: seen once, a few or many times, or a class if the clone is expanded.

>TRBV28|-|TRBJ2-7|many
TGTGCCAGCAGCTTACAGGGTGGCGACGAGCAGTACTTC
CASSLQGGDEQYF
>TRBV5-6|TRBD1|TRBJ2-6|few
TGTGCCAGCAGCCCGGGGACAGGGCCCCGATCTTCTGGGGCCAACGTCCTGACTTTC
CASSPGTGPRSSGANVLTF
>TRBV2|-|TRBJ1-4|few
TGTGCCAGCAGCGTACGAATTGGCAATGAAAAACTGTTTTTT
CASSVRIGNEKLFF
>TRBV20-1|TRBD1|TRBJ1-2|many
TGCAGTGCTAGGCTTATACAGGGGGATCTCTATGGCTACACCTTC
CSARLIQGDLYGYTF
>TRBV6-1|-|TRBJ1-4|-
TGTGCCAGCAGACTTGACGGAGCGAATGAAAAACTGTTTTTT
CASRLDGANEKLFF
>TRBV2|-|TRBJ1-5|-
TGTGCCAGCAGTGAGAGACTGACACCTAGCAATCAGCCCCAGCATTTT
CASSERLTPSNQPQHF
>TRBV11-2|-|TRBJ2-5|many
TGTGCCAGCAGCAAACAAGAGACCCAGTACTTC
CASSKQETQYF
>TRBV7-9|-|TRBJ2-5|many
TGTGCCAGCAGCTTAATCGGGACCCAGTACTTC
CASSLIGTQYF
>TRBV6-5|-|TRBJ1-1|many
TGTGCCAGCATGTCCGGGGGCATGAACACTGAAGCTTTCTTT
CASMSGGMNTEAFF
>TRBV7-4|-|TRBJ2-7|many
TGTGCCAGCAGCGCCCCAATCTCCTACGAGCAGTACTTC
CASSAPISYEQYF
>TRBV5-1|-|TRBJ1-3|-
TGCGCCAGCAGCGCTGACGCGTTCGGAAACACCATATATTTT
CASSADAFGNTIYF
>TRBV7-9|-|TRBJ1-4|-
TGTGCCAGCACCCCCGGAGTTTCCATTGGCAATGAAAAACTGTTTTTT
CASTPGVSIGNEKLFF
>TRBV20-1|-|TRBJ1-5|-
TGCAGTGTCGAGGGGAGTTATAGCAATCAGCCCCAGCATTTT
CSVEGSYSNQPQHF
>TRBV6-2/TRBV6-3|TRBD2|TRBJ2-3|-
TGTGCCAGCAGTTACCCTCCGGGACTAGCGGGATTAGATACGCAGTATTTT
CASSYPPGLAGLDTQYF
>TRBV20-1|-|TRBJ2-1|few
TGCAGTGCTCGAAGAGATTTGAACTTCGAGCAGTTCTTC
CSARRDLNFEQFF
>TRBV20-1|-|TRBJ1-6|few
TGCAGTGCTAGAGATCTAAGACAGAATAATTCACCCCTCCACTTT
CSARDLRQNNSPLHF
>TRBV28|TRBD1|TRBJ1-4|few
TGTGCCAGCAAGGGGGCCGACAGGGGGCGTGAAAAACTGTTTTTT
CASKGADRGREKLFF
>TRBV7-8|-|TRBJ2-3|many
TGTGCCAGCAGCTTACTACTAGCCTCAGATACGCAGTATTTT
CASSLLLASDTQYF
>TRBV28|-|TRBJ1-2|few
TGTGCCAGCAGGACCGTCGACAGCTATGGCTACACCTTC
CASRTVDSYGYTF
>TRBV7-6|-|TRBJ2-1|few
TGTGTCAGCTCACGATATGTTGAGCAGTTCTTC
CVSSRYVEQFF
>TRBV2|TRBD2|TRBJ2-2|-
TGTGCCAGCAGTGTGCTAGCGGGGGAAAACACCGGGGAGCTGTTTTTT
CASSVLAGENTGELFF
>TRBV7-6|TRBD1|TRBJ1-1|many
TGTGCCAGCAGCTCAGGGGGCGGTGGTACTGAAGCTTTCTTT
CASSSGGGGTEAFF
>TRBV4-3|-|TRBJ1-6|few
TGCGCCAGCAGCCAAGATTATACAGGGCTTAGACCCCTCCACTTT
CASSQDYTGLRPLHF
>TRBV6-5|-|TRBJ2-2|few
TGTGCCAGCAGTTACTCAGGACAACTCAACACCGGGGAGCTGTTTTTT
CASSYSGQLNTGELFF
>TRBV7-3|-|TRBJ1-4|-
TGTGCCAGCAGCCAAAACGGGGAGAGCGGCGAAAAACTGTTTTTT
CASSQNGESGEKLFF
>TRBV15|-|TRBJ2-3|-
TGTGCCACCAGGATGGGGGGCCGGGGCACAGATACGCAGTATTTT
CATRMGGRGTDTQYF
>TRBV6-5|-|TRBJ2-5|-
TGTGCCAGCAAGACCGGTAATGGACCTCAAGAGACCCAGTACTTC
CASKTGNGPQETQYF
>TRBV20-1|-|TRBJ1-3|-
TGCAGTGCCAGGTATCCTGGAAACACCATATATTTT
CSARYPGNTIYF
>TRBV7-2|TRBD2|TRBJ2-5|many
TGTGCCAGCAGGCTGCGACTAGCGGGGGGCCAAGAGACCCAGTACTTC
CASRLRLAGGQETQYF
>TRBV6-2/TRBV6-3|-|TRBJ2-3|-
TGTGCCAGCAGTCGGGACAGCACAGATACGCAGTATTTT
CASSRDSTDTQYF
>TRBV19|-|TRBJ2-5|-
TGTGCCAGTAGTATCTTACGCGGGGAAGAGACCCAGTACTTC
CASSILRGEETQYF
>TRBV29-1|TRBD2|TRBJ2-3|once
TGCAGCGTTGAAGGGACTAGCCTAGGGGATACGCAGTATTTT
CSVEGTSLGDTQYF
>TRBV18|TRBD2|TRBJ2-7|few
TGTGCCAGCTCACCATCCCCCAGCGGGGACTTCTCGTCCTACGAGCAGTACTTC
CASSPSPSGDFSSYEQYF
>TRBV5-1|-|TRBJ1-1|-
TGCGCCAGCAGAATCCAAAGTCTTATGAACACTGAAGCTTTCTTT
CASRIQSLMNTEAFF
>TRBV28|-|TRBJ1-2|-
TGTGCCAGCAGCTCCCCCGCGGCAGGGATAAACTATGGCTACACCTTC
CASSSPAAGINYGYTF